The 31 T cell receptor beta chains reported below all come from one sample, sequenced in a study of T cell responses to AZD1222 COVID-19 vaccine. Using immunoSEQ multiplex PCR, the repertoire was profiled, and TCRdb retains in-frame clones only, with some absent. The data show about 110,000 clones, around 87% seen once. Sequences were derived from peripheral blood, sampled 28 days after the second AZD1222 dose. These receptors were taken from an adult who received the AZD1222 COVID-19 vaccine.

The V and J genes are TRBV28 and TRBJ1-1; TRBD1 agrees at 9 bases. Germline assignment: CDR1 MDHEN and CDR2 SYDVKM. The CDR3 totals 15 residues. Germline trimming cut 4 bases from V and 6 bases from J; bases unmatched to any gene: 9. For the CDR3, the DNA is TGTGCCAGCAGTTCCCCCGGACAGGGGTTCTCTGAAGCTTTCTTT. This translates into CASSSPGQGFSEAFF.

This clone was seen only once. The chain employs TRBV30 and TRBJ2-6; 10 bases fit TRBD1. The CDR3 length is 17 residues. Losses at the gene ends were 4 bases for V and 3 bases for J; bases not matched to a gene: 9. The germline gives CDR1 GTSNPN, CDR2 SVGIG (reference sequence). CDR3 sequence: CAWNNDRGLGGANVLTF. CDR3 DNA sequence: TGTGCCTGGAACAACGACAGGGGGCTGGGTGGGGCCAACGTCCTGACTTTC.

The rearrangement joins TRBV18 to TRBJ2-7; no firm D call. Per germline, CDR1 KGHSH and CDR2 LQKENI. V was trimmed by 5 bases and J by 6 bases, leaving 8 bases between them. The CDR3 is made up of 11 amino acids. This chain's CDR3 is CASSAVREQYF. The CDR3 DNA reads TGTGCCAGCTCAGCGGTCCGCGAGCAGTACTTC.

This chain uses TRBV9 with TRBJ1-6; D may be TRBD1 (5 bases). Germline CDR1 reads SGDLS; CDR2 reads YYNGEE. Trimming shortened V by 2 bases and J by 9 bases, and 9 bases separated the two germline ends. The CDR3 spans 13 residues. For the CDR3, the DNA is TGTGCCAGCAGCGTCCACCAGGGTTCACCCCTCCACTTT. Translated, it gives CASSVHQGSPLHF.

The chain carries TRBV2 and TRBJ2-3; a possible D gene is TRBD2 (6 bases). The CDR3 consists of 14 residues. V lost 5 bases, J lost 7 bases, and 16 bases lay in between. Germline loops: CDR1 SNHLY, CDR2 FYNNEI. The CDR3: CASSPELARNTQYF. The CDR3 bases are TGTGCCAGCAGTCCTGAACTAGCCCGGAATACGCAGTATTTT.

This chain links TRBV6-6 with TRBJ1-2; a possible D gene is TRBD1 (5 bases). Trimming left V 2 bases short and J 4 bases short, with 14 bases between. Germline V gene lookup returns CDR1 MNHNY and CDR2 SVGAGI (reference sequence). This CDR3 has 15 residues. This CDR3 is CASSYLIGGSYGYTF. CDR3 DNA: TGTGCCAGCAGTTACCTGATTGGGGGATCCTATGGCTACACCTTC.

For the CDR3, the DNA is TGTGCCAGCAGCGGTCTATGGGGGGACAACAATGAGCAGTTCTTC. It yields the protein CASSGLWGDNNEQFF. The V and J genes are TRBV9 and TRBJ2-1; D tentatively reads TRBD1 or TRBD2 (6 bases each). CDR3 length equals 15 residues. Germline lookup yields CDR1 SGDLS and CDR2 YYNGEE. V was trimmed by 3 bases and J by 5 bases, leaving 15 bases between them.

V usage is TRBV7-2 and J usage is TRBJ2-5; 9 bases map to TRBD2. CDR1 and CDR2 (germline): SGHTA, FQGNSA. The CDR3 loop spans 16 amino acids. The junction had 8 bases not matched to a gene; V was cut back by 1 base and J by 5 bases. CDR3 DNA sequence: TGTGCCAGCAGCTTAGGGGCCCTAGCGGGGTGGGAGACCCAGTACTTC. Residues: CASSLGALAGWETQYF.

On this clone itself: In the same sample, other DNA sequences code for this CDR3. V usage is TRBV7-6 and J usage is TRBJ2-1; 8 bases align to TRBD1. The CDR3 loop spans 15 amino acids. V shed 5 bases, J shed 8 bases, and the junction held 11 bases outside the gene matches. Germline V gene data show CDR1 as SGHVS and CDR2 as FNYEAQ. The CDR3 nucleotides are TGTGCCAGCAGCGACGGACAGGGAGTCGGCTATGAGCAGTTCTTC. It translates to CASSDGQGVGYEQFF.

This sequence joins TRBV24-1 and TRBJ2-7; TRBD1 or TRBD2 may be the D gene (5 bases each). Trimming took off 3 bases at V and 7 bases at J, with 18 bases between the two ends. Looked up from germline, CDR1 is KGHDR and CDR2 is SFDVKD. The CDR3 sequence is 15 residues long. CDR3 in amino acids: CATSDRPFVGEEQYF. The CDR3 DNA is TGTGCCACCAGTGATCGACCCTTCGTAGGGGAGGAGCAGTACTTC.

CDR3 loop: CASSLSGTGGGYTF. CDR3 DNA sequence: TGCGCCAGCAGCTTGTCCGGGACAGGGGGCGGCTACACCTTC. This sequence joins TRBV5-1 and TRBJ1-2; 12 bases align to TRBD1. Germline V gives CDR1 SGHRS, CDR2 YFSETQ. The CDR3 has 14 amino acids. The J segment lost 8 bases and the V segment lost 1 base, leaving 3 bases of the junction unmatched.

The rearrangement links TRBV12-2 to TRBJ2-1; the table's TRBD2 call for D was not verified on the DNA. TRBV12-2 is a recognized pseudogene. This CDR3 contains 16 residues. In DNA form, the CDR3 reads TGTGCAAGGCGCCAACTGGGACTAGCGGGATACAATGAGCAGTTCTTC. Translated: CARRQLGLAGYNEQFF.

The chain links TRBV28 to TRBJ2-2; D is uncertain. The V gene lost 4 bases and the J gene lost 1 base, with 10 bases spanning the gap. Germline V CDR1 and CDR2: MDHEN, SYDVKM. The CDR3 length is 15 residues. The CDR3 nucleotides are TGTGCCAGCAGTTCTTTGCAGCGGAACACCGGGGAGCTGTTTTTT. Its protein product is CASSSLQRNTGELFF.

This clone appeared once. The J gene is TRBJ2-5, the V gene TRBV7-9, with D perhaps matching TRBD2 (6 bases). V was shortened by 7 bases and J by 5 bases, with 23 bases between the two germline ends. This CDR3 comprises 16 residues. Germline V gene lookup returns CDR1 SEHNR and CDR2 FQNEAQ (reference sequence). The CDR3 bases are TGTGCCAGCAAGGGTCGACTAGAGTTGAGTTTGGAGACCCAGTACTTC. Protein: CASKGRLELSLETQYF.

J is TRBJ1-1 and V is TRBV6-2 or TRBV6-3, with D unclear. The CDR3 has 15 amino acids. Deletions cut 5 bases from V and 0 bases from J, with 13 bases between. Germline-derived CDR1 and CDR2 are MNHEY and SVGEGT. The CDR3 is CASSRRGSMNTEAFF. CDR3 sequence (DNA): TGTGCCAGCAGTCGCAGAGGGAGCATGAACACTGAAGCTTTCTTT.

This clone showed up just once. V is TRBV19 and J is TRBJ2-7, with D possibly matching TRBD2 (6 bases). V shed 5 bases and J shed 5 bases, with 13 bases lying between them. There are 13 residues in the CDR3. Germline V CDR1 and CDR2: LNHDA, SQIVND (reference sequence). Here the CDR3 DNA reads TGTGCCAGTAGTTCCCATGGAGGGCACGAGCAGTACTTC. This encodes CASSSHGGHEQYF.

The gene calls are TRBV5-1 and TRBJ1-2; perhaps TRBD1 as D (5 bases). Germline-derived CDR1 and CDR2 are SGHRS and YFSETQ. This CDR3 spans 14 amino acids. Trimming took off 6 bases at V and 3 bases at J, with 15 bases between the two ends. The CDR3 sequence: CASTWGRADYGYTF. The CDR3 bases are TGCGCCAGCACCTGGGGGAGGGCTGACTATGGCTACACCTTC.

The chain links TRBV11-2 to TRBJ2-7; 7 nucleotides match TRBD2. The CDR3 runs 14 residues. Trimming cost V 3 bases and J 2 bases; bases outside gene matches: 4. CDR1 and CDR2 from the germline V gene are SGHAT and FQNNGV. This CDR3 reads CASSLTGGPYEQYF. For the CDR3, the DNA is TGTGCCAGCAGCTTGACGGGAGGCCCCTACGAGCAGTACTTC. Variable domain in full (rest from reference TRBV11-2 and TRBJ2-7): EAGVAQSPRYKIIEKRQSVAFWCNPISGHATLYWYQQILGQGPKLLIQFQNNGVVDDSQLPKDRFSAERLKGVDSTLKIQPAKLEDSAVYLCASSLTGGPYEQYFGPGTRLTVT.

The chain uses TRBV15 and TRBJ1-5; D gene uncertain. V was cut by 0 bases and J by 11 bases, with 17 bases left in between. Germline V CDR1 and CDR2: LNHNV, YYDKDF (reference sequence). The CDR3 spans 15 residues. As DNA, the CDR3 is TGTGCCACCAGCAGAGATCGTGACGGAGTCCGGTCCCAGCATTTT. Its protein product is CATSRDRDGVRSQHF. Complete variable domain (other parts from reference TRBV15 and TRBJ1-5): DAMVIQNPRYQVTQFGKPVTLSCSQTLNHNVMYWYQQKSSQAPKLLFHYYDKDFNNEADTPDNFQSRRPNTSFCFLDIRSPGLGDTAMYLCATSRDRDGVRSQHFGDGTRLSIL.

Details on this clone: No DNA is shown, since the ends of the CDR3 on it are uncertain; the CDR3 is the one TCRdb lists. The chain carries TRBV2 and TRBJ1-4; the table gives TRBD1 as D, unverified against the DNA. Germline V gives CDR1 SNHLY, CDR2 FYNNEI. The CDR3 sequence runs 15 residues, both termini included. The CDR3 protein is CASILAPSTNEKLFF.

The chain couples TRBV19 to TRBJ2-3; TRBD2 matches 9 bases. The CDR3 has 14 residues. V was clipped by 6 bases and J by 1 base; unmatched bases: 2. Germline V gene data show CDR1 as LNHDA and CDR2 as SQIVND (reference sequence). This chain's CDR3 is CASSWTSGTDTQYF. CDR3 coding DNA: TGTGCCAGTAGCTGGACTAGCGGCACAGATACGCAGTATTTT. Full variable domain (outside the CDR3, taken from reference TRBV19 and TRBJ2-3): DGGITQSPKYLFRKEGQNVTLSCEQNLNHDAMYWYRQDPGQGLRLIYYSQIVNDFQKGDIAEGYSVSREKKESFPLTVTSAQKNPTAFYLCASSWTSGTDTQYFGPGTRLTVL.

This clone turned up a few times. The rearrangement links TRBV5-1 to TRBJ1-2; TRBD1 matches 7 bases. The germline CDR1 and CDR2 sequences are SGHRS and YFSETQ. The CDR3 covers 17 residues. V dropped 3 bases and J dropped 4; count of bases not matched to a gene: 15. The CDR3 DNA sequence: TGCGCCAGCAGCTCCTCTTCGGCAGGGGGAAAGCTCTATGGCTACACCTTC. It yields the protein CASSSSSAGGKLYGYTF.

V usage is TRBV28 and J usage is TRBJ1-3; TRBD1 is a possible D gene (5 bases). CDR3 size: 15 residues. Trimming shortened V by 5 bases and J by 4 bases, and 15 bases separated the two germline ends. CDR1 is MDHEN and CDR2 is SYDVKM in the germline V gene. In nucleotides, the CDR3 is TGTGCCAGCAGTCCCCTTTTAGGGGCGGGAAACACCATATATTTT. Protein product: CASSPLLGAGNTIYF.

The J gene is TRBJ1-1, the V gene TRBV5-5, with a weak D call TRBD1 (5 bases). The CDR3 totals 15 residues. Trimming left V 0 bases short and J 5 bases short, with 14 bases between. The germline V gene has CDR1 SGHKS and CDR2 YYEKEE (reference sequence). CDR3 DNA: TGTGCCAGCAGCTTGGACGGGGGTAGGTTTACTGAAGCTTTCTTT. Translation: CASSLDGGRFTEAFF.

CDR3 DNA sequence: TGCAGCGTTGACGGGACTTCAAATGAGCAGTTCTTC. Translation: CSVDGTSNEQFF. J is TRBJ2-1 and V is TRBV29-1, with D maybe TRBD2 (6 bases). Germline loops: CDR1 SQVTM, CDR2 ANQGSEA. The V and J ends lost 3 bases and 7 bases respectively, with 10 bases between them. The CDR3 is made up of 12 amino acids.

V usage is TRBV28 and J usage is TRBJ1-1; 7 nucleotides align to TRBD1. V lost 6 bases, J lost 4 bases, and 8 bases stayed unmatched. The V gene's germline CDR1 is MDHEN and CDR2 SYDVKM. This CDR3 region has 14 residues. CDR3 region: CASSQRQGFTEAFF. CDR3 nucleotide sequence: TGTGCCAGCAGCCAAAGACAGGGTTTCACTGAAGCTTTCTTT.

CDR3 sequence (DNA): TGTGCCATCAGCGGACAGGGAAACACTGAAGCTTTCTTT. As protein: CAISGQGNTEAFF. The chain carries TRBV10-3 and TRBJ1-1; 8 nucleotides agree with TRBD1. J gave up 2 bases and V 6 bases, and 2 bases lay outside the gene matches. The CDR3 loop spans 13 amino acids. Per germline, CDR1 ENHRY and CDR2 SYGVKD.

The chain combines TRBV9 with TRBJ1-2, with 7 nucleotides matching TRBD1. This CDR3 has 15 residues. The germline CDR1 and CDR2 sequences are SGDLS and YYNGEE. J gave up 1 base and V 3 bases, and 6 bases lay outside the gene matches. The CDR3 DNA sequence: TGTGCCAGCAGCGGACAGGGACTTATTAACTATGGCTACACCTTC. Protein product: CASSGQGLINYGYTF.

The chain carries TRBV19 and TRBJ2-7, with 12 bases lining up with TRBD2. The CDR3 extends over 15 amino acids. V trimming: 5 bases; J trimming: 7 bases; junction bases outside the gene matches: 9. Germline lookup yields CDR1 LNHDA and CDR2 SQIVND (reference sequence). The CDR3 DNA is TGTGCCAGTAGTCTCGGGACTAGCGGGCCTCAGGAGCAGTACTTC. This codes for CASSLGTSGPQEQYF.

J is TRBJ1-4 and V is TRBV4-3, with TRBD1 as a possible D gene (5 bases). This CDR3 contains 15 residues. Between the trimmed V and J ends, which lost 4 bases and 3 bases, there was a span of 12 bases. Germline CDR1 is LGHNA and CDR2 is YSLEER. In DNA form, the CDR3 reads TGCGCCAGCAGCCTAACAGGTTCACCTAATGAAAAACTGTTTTTT. It codes for CASSLTGSPNEKLFF.

This sequence joins TRBV9 and TRBJ1-6, with a possible D match to TRBD1 (6 bases). The CDR3 length is 15 residues. Germline assignment: CDR1 SGDLS and CDR2 YYNGEE. Trimming cost V 0 bases and J 6 bases, with 10 bases left between them. CDR3 nucleotide sequence: TGTGCCAGCAGCGTAGAGGGCAGGGGTAATTCACCCCTCCACTTT. Translated: CASSVEGRGNSPLHF.